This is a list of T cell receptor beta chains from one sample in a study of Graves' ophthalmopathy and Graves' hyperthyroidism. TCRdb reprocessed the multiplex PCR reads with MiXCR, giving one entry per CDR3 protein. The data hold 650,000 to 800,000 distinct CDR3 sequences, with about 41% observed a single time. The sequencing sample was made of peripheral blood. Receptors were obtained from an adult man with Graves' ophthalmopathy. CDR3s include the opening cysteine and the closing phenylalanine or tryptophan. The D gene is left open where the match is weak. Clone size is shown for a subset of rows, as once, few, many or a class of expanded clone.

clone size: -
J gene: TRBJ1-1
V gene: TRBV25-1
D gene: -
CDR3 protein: CASSYGRGLMNTEAFF
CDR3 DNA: TGTGCCAGCAGTTACGGCAGGGGCCTCATGAACACTGAAGCTTTCTTT

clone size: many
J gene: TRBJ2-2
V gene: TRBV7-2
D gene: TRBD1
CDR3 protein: CASSHRDRDTGELFF
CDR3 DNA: TGTGCCAGCAGCCACAGGGACAGGGACACCGGGGAGCTGTTTTTT

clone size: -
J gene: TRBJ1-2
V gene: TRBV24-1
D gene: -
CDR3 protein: CATSYLRQILYGYTF
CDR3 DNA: TGTGCCACCAGTTACCTACGACAGATCCTCTATGGCTACACCTTC

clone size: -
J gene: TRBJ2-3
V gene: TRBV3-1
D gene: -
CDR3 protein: CASSQGLGTDTQYF
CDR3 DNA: TGTGCCAGCAGCCAGGGTCTCGGCACAGATACGCAGTATTTT

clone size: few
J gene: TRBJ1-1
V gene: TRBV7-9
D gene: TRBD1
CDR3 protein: CASSLGQGTLNTEAFF
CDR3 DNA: TGTGCCAGCAGCCTCGGACAGGGGACTCTGAACACTGAAGCTTTCTTT

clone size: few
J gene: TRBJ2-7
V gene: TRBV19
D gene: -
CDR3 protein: CASWGGADYEQYF
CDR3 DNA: TGTGCCAGTTGGGGGGGGGCTGACTACGAGCAGTACTTC

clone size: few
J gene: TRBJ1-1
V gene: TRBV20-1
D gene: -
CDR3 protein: CSAGYRVYGTEAFF
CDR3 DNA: TGCAGTGCTGGATACAGGGTTTATGGCACTGAAGCTTTCTTT

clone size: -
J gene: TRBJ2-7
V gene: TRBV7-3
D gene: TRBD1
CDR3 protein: CASSPRQGSTRQYF
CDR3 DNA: TGTGCCAGCAGCCCCAGACAGGGATCTACGAGGCAGTACTTC

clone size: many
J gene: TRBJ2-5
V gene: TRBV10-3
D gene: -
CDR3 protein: CAISEPVDQETQYF
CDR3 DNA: TGTGCCATCAGTGAGCCAGTGGACCAAGAGACCCAGTACTTC

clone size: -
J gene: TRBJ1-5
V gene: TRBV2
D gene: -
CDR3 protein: CAWRPGAGNQPQHF
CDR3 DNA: TGTGCCTGGAGGCCTGGTGCAGGAAATCAGCCCCAGCATTTT

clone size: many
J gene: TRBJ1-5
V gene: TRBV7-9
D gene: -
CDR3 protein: CASSRGEGQPQHF
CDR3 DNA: TGTGCCAGCAGTAGAGGGGAGGGTCAGCCCCAGCATTTT

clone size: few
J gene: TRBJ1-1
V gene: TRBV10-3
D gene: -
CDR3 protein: CASRWGDTEAFF
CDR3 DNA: TGTGCCAGCAGATGGGGGGACACTGAAGCTTTCTTT

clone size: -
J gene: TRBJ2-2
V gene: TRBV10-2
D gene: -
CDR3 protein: CASSESRGGNTGELFF
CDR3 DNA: TGCGCCAGCAGTGAGTCGAGGGGGGGAAACACCGGGGAGCTGTTTTTT

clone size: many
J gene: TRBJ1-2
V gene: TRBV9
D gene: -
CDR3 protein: CASSVASYGYTF
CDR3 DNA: TGTGCCAGCAGCGTCGCTTCCTATGGCTACACCTTC

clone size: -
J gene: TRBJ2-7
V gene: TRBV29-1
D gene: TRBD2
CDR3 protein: CSVDSGTDYEQYF
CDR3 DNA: TGCAGCGTTGATAGCGGGACGGACTACGAGCAGTACTTC

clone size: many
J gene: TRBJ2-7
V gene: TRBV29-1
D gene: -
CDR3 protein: CSVVSGPATYEQYF
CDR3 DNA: TGCAGCGTTGTGAGCGGCCCGGCTACCTACGAGCAGTACTTC

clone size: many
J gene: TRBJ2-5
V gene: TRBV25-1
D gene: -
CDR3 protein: CASSFRGTETQYF
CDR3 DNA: TGTGCCAGCAGTTTCAGGGGCACGGAGACCCAGTACTTC

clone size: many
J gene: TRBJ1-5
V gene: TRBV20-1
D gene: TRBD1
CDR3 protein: CSARTGPPNQPQHF
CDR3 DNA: TGCAGTGCTAGGACAGGGCCACCCAATCAGCCCCAGCATTTT

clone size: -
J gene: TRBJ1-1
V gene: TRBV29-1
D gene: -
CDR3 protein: CSVQGSGTEAFF
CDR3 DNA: TGCAGCGTTCAGGGTTCGGGCACTGAAGCTTTCTTT

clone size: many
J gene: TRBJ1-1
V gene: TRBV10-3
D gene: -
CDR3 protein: CASTHRYTEAFF
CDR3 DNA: TGTGCCAGCACCCACCGGTACACTGAAGCTTTCTTT

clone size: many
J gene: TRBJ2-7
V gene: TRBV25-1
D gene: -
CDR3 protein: CASSEIRGYEQYF
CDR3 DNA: TGTGCCAGCAGTGAAATAAGGGGGTACGAGCAGTACTTC

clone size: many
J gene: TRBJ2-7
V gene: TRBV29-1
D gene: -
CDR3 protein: CSVLRTMGEQYF
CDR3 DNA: TGCAGCGTCCTTCGGACAATGGGCGAGCAGTACTTC

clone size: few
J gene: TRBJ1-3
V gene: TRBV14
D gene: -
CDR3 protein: CASSRGRSYSGNTIYF
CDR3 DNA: TGTGCCAGCAGCCGGGGCAGGTCCTACTCTGGAAACACCATATATTTT

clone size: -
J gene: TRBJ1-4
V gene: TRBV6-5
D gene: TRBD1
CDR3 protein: CASSYSGGGFEKLFF
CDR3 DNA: TGTGCCAGCAGTTACTCAGGGGGCGGGTTTGAAAAACTGTTTTTT

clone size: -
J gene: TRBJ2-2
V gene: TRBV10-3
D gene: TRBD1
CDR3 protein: CASRHRGVNTGELFF
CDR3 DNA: TGTGCCAGCAGACACAGGGGTGTGAACACCGGGGAGCTGTTTTTT

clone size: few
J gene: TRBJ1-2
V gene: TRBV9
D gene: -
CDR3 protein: CASSGVDGYTF
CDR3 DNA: TGTGCCAGCAGCGGGGTGGATGGCTACACCTTC

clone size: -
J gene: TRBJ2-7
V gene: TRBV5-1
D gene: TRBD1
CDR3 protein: CASSLLRTGVEQYF
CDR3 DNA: TGCGCCAGCAGCTTGCTCAGGACAGGGGTCGAGCAGTACTTC

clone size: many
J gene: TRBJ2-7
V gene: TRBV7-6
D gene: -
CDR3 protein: CASSHNPLEQYF
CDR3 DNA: TGTGCCAGCAGCCACAACCCCCTCGAGCAGTACTTC

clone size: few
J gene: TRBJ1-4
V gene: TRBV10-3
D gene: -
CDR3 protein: CASSYLGQTNEKLFF
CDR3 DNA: TGTGCCAGCAGTTACCTTGGACAGACTAATGAAAAACTGTTTTTT

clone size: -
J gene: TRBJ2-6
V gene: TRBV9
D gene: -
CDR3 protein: CASSTAVRGGTENFSGANVLTF
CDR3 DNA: TGTGCCAGCAGCACAGCGGTCCGGGGGGGGACAGAGAATTTCTCTGGGGCCAACGTCCTGACTTTC

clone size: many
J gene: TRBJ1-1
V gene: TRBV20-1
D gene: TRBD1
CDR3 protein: CSARVKGTGDTEAFF
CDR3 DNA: TGCAGTGCTAGAGTCAAGGGGACAGGGGACACTGAAGCTTTCTTT

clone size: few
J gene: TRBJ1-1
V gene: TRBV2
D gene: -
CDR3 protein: CASISRVRNTEAFF
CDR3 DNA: TGTGCCAGCATCTCCAGGGTACGGAACACTGAAGCTTTCTTT

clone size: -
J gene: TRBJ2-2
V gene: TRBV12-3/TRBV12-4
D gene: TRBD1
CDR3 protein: CASSTRQGPTGELFF
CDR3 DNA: TGTGCCAGCAGCACTAGACAGGGCCCCACCGGGGAGCTGTTTTTT

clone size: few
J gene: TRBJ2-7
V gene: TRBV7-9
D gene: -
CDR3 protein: CASSLETSGIFYEQYF
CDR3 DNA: TGTGCCAGCAGCTTGGAAACTAGTGGGATTTTTTACGAGCAGTACTTC

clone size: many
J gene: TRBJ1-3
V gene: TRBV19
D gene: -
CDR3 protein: CASSLGQFPSGNTIYF
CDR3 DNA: TGTGCCAGTAGTTTAGGACAGTTTCCCTCTGGAAACACCATATATTTT

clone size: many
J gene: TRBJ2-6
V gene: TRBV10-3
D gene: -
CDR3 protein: CAIRTGLTGANVLTF
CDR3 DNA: TGTGCCATCAGGACAGGCCTAACTGGGGCCAACGTCCTGACTTTC

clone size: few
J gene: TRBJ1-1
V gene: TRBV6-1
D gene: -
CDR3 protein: CAGRSFVNTEAFF
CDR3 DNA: TGTGCCGGACGTTCTTTTGTGAACACTGAAGCTTTCTTT

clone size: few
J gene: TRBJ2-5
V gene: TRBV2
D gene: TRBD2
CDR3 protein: CASSYGLLAGGQETQYF
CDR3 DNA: TGTGCCAGCAGTTACGGCCTACTAGCGGGGGGCCAAGAGACCCAGTACTTC

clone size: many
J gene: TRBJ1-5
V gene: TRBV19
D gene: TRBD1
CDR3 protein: CASSLGQGDQPQHF
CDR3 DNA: TGTGCCAGTAGTCTTGGACAGGGGGATCAGCCCCAGCATTTT

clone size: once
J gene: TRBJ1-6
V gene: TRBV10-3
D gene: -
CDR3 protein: CAISESGRYSPLHF
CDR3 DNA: TGTGCCATCAGTGAGTCGGGCAGATATTCACCCCTCCACTTT

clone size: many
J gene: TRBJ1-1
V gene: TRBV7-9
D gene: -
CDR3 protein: CASRVGVNTEAFF
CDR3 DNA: TGTGCCAGCAGGGTAGGAGTGAACACTGAAGCTTTCTTT

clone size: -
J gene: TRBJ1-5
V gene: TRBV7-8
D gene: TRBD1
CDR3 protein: CASRMTGRQPQHF
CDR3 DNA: TGTGCCAGCAGGATGACAGGGCGCCAGCCCCAGCATTTT

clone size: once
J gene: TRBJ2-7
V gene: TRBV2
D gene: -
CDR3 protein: CASSPGPRVQYF
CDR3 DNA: TGTGCCAGCAGCCCGGGACCCCGCGTGCAGTACTTC

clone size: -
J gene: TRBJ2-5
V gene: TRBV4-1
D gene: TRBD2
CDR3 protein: CASSRGSGSGETQYF
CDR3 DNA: TGCGCCAGCAGCCGAGGAAGCGGGAGCGGGGAGACCCAGTACTTC

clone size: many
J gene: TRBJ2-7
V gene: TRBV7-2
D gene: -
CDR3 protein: CASSYRVPAYEQYF
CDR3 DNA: TGTGCCAGCAGCTACAGGGTACCGGCCTACGAGCAGTACTTC

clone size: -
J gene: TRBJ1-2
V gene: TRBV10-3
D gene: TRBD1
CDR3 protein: CAISEGRGTYGYTF
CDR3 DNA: TGTGCCATCAGTGAGGGCAGGGGGACCTATGGCTACACCTTC

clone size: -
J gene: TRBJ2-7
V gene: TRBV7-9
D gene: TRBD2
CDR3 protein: CASSRLGGSYEQYF
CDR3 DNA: TGTGCCAGCAGCCGTTTGGGGGGGTCCTACGAGCAGTACTTC

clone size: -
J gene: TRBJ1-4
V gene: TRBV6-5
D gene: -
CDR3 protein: CASSYTYTGTRNEKLFF
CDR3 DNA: TGTGCCAGCAGTTACACATACACCGGGACACGGAATGAAAAACTGTTTTTT

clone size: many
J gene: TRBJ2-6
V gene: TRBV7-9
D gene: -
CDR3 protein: CASSKERLSGANVLTF
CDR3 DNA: TGTGCCAGCAGCAAAGAGCGGCTCTCTGGGGCCAACGTCCTGACTTTC

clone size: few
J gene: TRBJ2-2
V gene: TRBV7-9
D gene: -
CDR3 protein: CASSLRTGTGELFF
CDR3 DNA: TGTGCCAGCAGCCTCCGGACTGGTACCGGGGAGCTGTTTTTT